Below are 29 T cell receptor beta chains sequenced from a single sample in a study of T cell changes during pregnancy in multiple sclerosis. Sequenced by immunoSEQ multiplex PCR; TCRdb stores in-frame clones only, minus some. The top ten hold about 2.3% of the sample, which has approximately 80,000 clones, 94% seen once. The sequences come from peripheral blood, collected in the third trimester of pregnancy. Receptors were obtained from a female donor with multiple sclerosis, enrolled in a pregnancy study.

The chain recombines TRBV4-1 with TRBJ1-1, with D hard to call. The CDR3 sequence is 16 residues long. Per germline, CDR1 MGHRA and CDR2 YSYEKL. Trimming shortened V by 0 bases and J by 1 base, and 12 bases separated the two germline ends. This CDR3 reads CASSQEMRASNTEAFF. In DNA, the CDR3 is TGCGCCAGCAGCCAAGAGATGCGGGCTTCGAACACTGAAGCTTTCTTT.

The chain couples TRBV6-5 to TRBJ1-1; TRBD1 is a possible D gene (5 bases). CDR3 length: 14 residues. Germline V lookup: CDR1 MNHEY, CDR2 SVGAGI. Trimming removed 6 bases at V and 3 bases at J, with 14 bases between. CDR3 DNA: TGTGCCAGCAGAAGGGGAGGGGCCGACACTGAAGCTTTCTTT. As protein: CASRRGGADTEAFF.

V gene TRBV6-1 combines with J gene TRBJ2-5; D is possibly TRBD2 (6 bases). Trimming shortened V by 3 bases and J by 3 bases, and 8 bases separated the two germline ends. CDR1 is MNHNS, CDR2 SASEGT, per germline. There are 13 residues in the CDR3. The CDR3 DNA is TGTGCCAGCAGTGATTGGGGGGAAGAGACCCAGTACTTC. It translates to CASSDWGEETQYF.

The chain's CDR3 is CASSPIFGATGGNTEAFF. CDR3 coding DNA: TGTGCCAGCAGCCCTATTTTCGGGGCGACAGGGGGGAACACTGAAGCTTTCTTT. The V call is TRBV11-1, the J call TRBJ1-1; 9 nucleotides agree with TRBD1. V lost 5 bases and J lost 1; bases outside the gene matches: 14. There are 18 residues in the CDR3. Germline V CDR1 and CDR2: SGHAT, FQDESV (reference sequence).

This chain uses TRBV19 with TRBJ1-5, with TRBD1 as a possible D gene (6 bases). Germline V gene data show CDR1 as LNHDA and CDR2 as SQIVND (reference sequence). The V end lost 8 bases, the J end lost 1 base, and 15 bases lay between the germline ends. The CDR3 runs to 15 residues. In DNA, the CDR3 is TGTGCCAGTGGCGGGGGGCGGTACAGCAATCAGCCCCAGCATTTT. Translating gives CASGGGRYSNQPQHF.

The chain carries TRBV19 and TRBJ2-6; no reliable D call. V lost 8 bases and J 0 bases, leaving 8 bases between the germline ends. Germline V CDR1 and CDR2: LNHDA, SQIVND (reference sequence). The CDR3 runs to 14 residues. In DNA form, the CDR3 reads TGTGCCAGTGGTGAGTTCTCTGGGGCCAACGTCCTGACTTTC. Amino acid sequence: CASGEFSGANVLTF.

V is TRBV19 and J is TRBJ2-2; D gene unclear. The germline V gene encodes CDR1 LNHDA and CDR2 SQIVND (reference sequence). The CDR3 is 13 amino acids. V was trimmed by 2 bases and J by 6 bases, leaving 7 bases between them. The CDR3 region is CASSILSAGELFF. CDR3 coding DNA: TGTGCCAGTAGTATACTCTCGGCCGGGGAGCTGTTTTTT.

The chain is built from TRBV9 and TRBJ1-4, with D tentatively TRBD1 (6 bases). Trimming shortened V by 0 bases and J by 2 bases, and 23 bases separated the two germline ends. This CDR3 is built from 20 residues. Germline V gene data show CDR1 as SGDLS and CDR2 as YYNGEE. The DNA for the CDR3 is TGTGCCAGCAGCGTAGCTGGGGGGCGGGAGGTTGGCCCGACTAATGAAAAACTGTTTTTT. Translation gives CASSVAGGREVGPTNEKLFF. The full variable domain, rest sourced from reference TRBV9 and TRBJ1-4, is DSGVTQTPKHLITATGQRVTLRCSPRSGDLSVYWYQQSLDQGLQFLIQYYNGEERAKGNILERFSAQQFPDLHSELNLSSLELGDSALYFCASSVAGGREVGPTNEKLFFGSGTQLSVL.

This sequence joins TRBV10-1 and TRBJ2-7; possibly TRBD1 for D (6 bases). The CDR3 is made up of 14 amino acids. Germline CDR1 and CDR2: WNHNN and SYGVQD (reference sequence). Trimming cost V 0 bases and J 5 bases, with 11 bases left between them. For the CDR3, the DNA is TGCGCCAGCAGTGAGTCGGTACAGGGCCACGAGCAGTACTTC. This gives the protein CASSESVQGHEQYF.

CDR3 sequence (DNA): TGTGCCAGCAGCTTGGCTGTGGGGGGGAAGACCGGGTCCTACGAGCAGTACTTC. Encoded protein: CASSLAVGGKTGSYEQYF. The chain links TRBV5-4 to TRBJ2-7, with 7 nucleotides matching TRBD2. Germline lookup yields CDR1 SGHNT and CDR2 YYREEE (reference sequence). The CDR3 loop spans 18 amino acids. Trimming cost V 0 bases and J 1 base; bases outside gene matches: 13.

The CDR3 loop reads CASLGGATQYF. CDR3 coding DNA: TGTGCCAGCCTTGGGGGGGCGACGCAGTATTTT. The genes are TRBV2 and TRBJ2-3, with TRBD2 as a possible D gene (7 bases). Between the trimmed V and J ends, which lost 8 bases and 9 bases, there was a span of 12 bases. CDR1 is SNHLY and CDR2 is FYNNEI in the germline V gene. CDR3 length: 11 amino acids. Combining the CDR3 with reference TRBV2 and TRBJ2-3 gives the whole variable domain EPEVTQTPSHQVTQMGQEVILRCVPISNHLYFYWYRQILGQKVEFLVSFYNNEISEKSEIFDDQFSVERPDGSNFTLKIRSTKLEDSAMYFCASLGGATQYFGPGTRLTVL.

The chain couples TRBV4-1 to TRBJ2-1, with 7 bases identical to TRBD1. Germline loops: CDR1 MGHRA, CDR2 YSYEKL. V trimming: 0 bases; J trimming: 7 bases; junction bases outside the gene matches: 9. CDR3 length: 16 amino acids. CDR3 nucleotide sequence: TGCGCCAGCAGCCAAGACTCGGGACAGAGAGCTAATGAGCAGTTCTTC. As protein: CASSQDSGQRANEQFF.

Here the CDR3 DNA reads TGTGCCAGCAGTGAACAGGGTTCCTACAATGAGCAGTTCTTC. It specifies CASSEQGSYNEQFF. The rearrangement links TRBV6-1 to TRBJ2-1, with TRBD1 as a possible D gene (5 bases). The V end lost 2 bases, the J end lost 1 base, and 6 bases lay between the germline ends. Germline assignment: CDR1 MNHNS and CDR2 SASEGT. The CDR3 consists of 14 residues.

This chain links TRBV6-5 with TRBJ2-1; 9 nucleotides align to TRBD1. V trimming: 6 bases; J trimming: 10 bases; junction bases outside the gene matches: 7. CDR1 and CDR2 from the germline V gene are MNHEY and SVGAGI. CDR3 length: 13 residues. The CDR3 nucleotides are TGTGCCAGCAGCCCGATAGGACAGGGGGAGCAGTTCTTC. Translated: CASSPIGQGEQFF.

The chain employs TRBV2 and TRBJ2-5, with D uncertain. The CDR3 consists of 12 residues. V was cut by 3 bases and J by 7 bases, with 9 bases left in between. Germline CDR1 and CDR2: SNHLY and FYNNEI. CDR3 residues: CASSETFGTQYF. Here the CDR3 DNA reads TGTGCCAGCAGTGAGACATTTGGGACCCAGTACTTC.

The rearrangement joins TRBV5-1 to TRBJ1-3; 9 bases are shared with TRBD1. V trimming: 0 bases; J trimming: 0 bases; junction bases outside the gene matches: 4. Germline V gene sequence: CDR1 SGHRS, CDR2 YFSETQ. This CDR3 has 17 amino acids. CDR3 sequence: CASSLAGTGLSGNTIYF. The CDR3 DNA reads TGCGCCAGCAGCTTGGCGGGGACAGGGCTCTCTGGAAACACCATATATTTT.

The J gene is TRBJ2-7, the V gene TRBV27; 7 positions agree with TRBD1. This CDR3 has 14 amino acids. CDR1 MNHEY and CDR2 SMNVEV come from the germline V gene (reference sequence). The V and J ends lost 4 bases and 3 bases, in that order; junction bases with no gene match: 6. The CDR3 region is CASSSRQGFYEQYF. CDR3 sequence (DNA): TGTGCCAGCAGTTCCAGACAGGGTTTCTACGAGCAGTACTTC.

The chain joins TRBV6-4 to TRBJ2-3, with D tentatively TRBD2 (7 bases). There are 14 residues in the CDR3. Between the trimmed V and J ends, which lost 2 bases and 2 bases, there was a span of 8 bases. Looked up from germline, CDR1 is MRHNA and CDR2 is SNTAGT. This chain's CDR3 is CASSDGGATDTQYF. DNA of the CDR3: TGTGCCAGCAGTGACGGGGGGGCCACAGATACGCAGTATTTT.

The chain links TRBV4-1 to TRBJ1-1, with 7 bases matching TRBD1. This CDR3 has 12 amino acids. Unmatched junction bases numbered 6, after V lost 3 bases and J lost 11 bases. In germline, CDR1 is MGHRA, CDR2 YSYEKL. The CDR3 loop is CASSHEDREAFF. The CDR3 DNA reads as TGCGCCAGCAGCCATGAAGACAGGGAGGCTTTCTTT.

The chain is built from TRBV5-1 and TRBJ1-1; 10 bases align to TRBD1. Germline values: CDR1 SGHRS, CDR2 YFSETQ. CDR3 length: 16 residues. V lost 0 bases, J lost 1 base, and 3 bases stayed unmatched. CDR3 in amino acids: CASSLGQGATNTEAFF. The CDR3, as DNA: TGCGCCAGCAGCTTGGGACAGGGGGCAACGAACACTGAAGCTTTCTTT.

The rearrangement links TRBV5-4 to TRBJ1-3, with D unresolved. The CDR3 consists of 15 residues. Trimming stripped 4 bases from V and 0 bases from J, with 11 bases between. Looked up from germline, CDR1 is SGHNT and CDR2 is YYREEE (reference sequence). In DNA form, the CDR3 reads TGTGCCAGCAGCGTGGCATCCAGCTCTGGAAACACCATATATTTT. It yields the protein CASSVASSSGNTIYF. Full variable domain (remainder filled in from reference TRBV5-4 and TRBJ1-3): ETGVTQSPTHLIKTRGQQVTLRCSSQSGHNTVSWYQQALGQGPQFIFQYYREEENGRGNFPPRFSGLQFPNYSSELNVNALELDDSALYLCASSVASSSGNTIYFGEGSWLTVV.

The chain combines TRBV7-6 with TRBJ2-7; possibly TRBD1 for D (6 bases). The germline gives CDR1 SGHVS, CDR2 FNYEAQ. The CDR3 sequence is 15 residues long. V dropped 2 bases and J dropped 3 bases, with 14 bases sitting between them. In DNA form, the CDR3 reads TGTGCCAGCAGCTTAATTCGGACAGTTAACTACGAGCAGTACTTC. It yields the protein CASSLIRTVNYEQYF.

The chain has TRBV7-2 and TRBJ2-4; 7 nucleotides match TRBD2. Germline-derived CDR1 and CDR2 are SGHTA and FQGNSA. The CDR3 length is 14 residues. V lost 7 bases to trimming and J lost 9 bases; unmatched junction nucleotides: 12. CDR3 sequence reads: CASNPGLWGGIQYF. Written as DNA, the CDR3 is TGTGCCAGCAACCCGGGACTTTGGGGGGGCATTCAGTACTTC.

The chain's CDR3 is CASSESGGYGYTF. The CDR3 nucleotides are TGCGCCAGCAGTGAATCAGGGGGATATGGCTACACCTTC. This chain connects TRBV10-1 to TRBJ1-2, with 7 bases fitting TRBD1. V was pared by 3 bases and J by 5 bases, with 3 bases of the junction left unmatched. The CDR3 runs 13 residues. Germline V gene data show CDR1 as WNHNN and CDR2 as SYGVQD (reference sequence).

The rearrangement uses TRBV6-1 and TRBJ1-6; D not resolved. The CDR3 covers 15 residues. Trimming stripped 5 bases from V and 0 bases from J, with 8 bases between. The germline V gene has CDR1 MNHNS and CDR2 SASEGT. CDR3 sequence (DNA): TGTGCCAGCAGTACCGTTAGCTCCTATAATTCACCCCTCCACTTT. Translating gives CASSTVSSYNSPLHF.

The V gene is TRBV4-1, the J gene TRBJ1-6; TRBD1 is a possible D gene (5 bases). CDR3 length equals 16 residues. V was pared by 0 bases and J by 6 bases, with 12 bases between. The germline V gene encodes CDR1 MGHRA and CDR2 YSYEKL. The CDR3 loop reads CASSQDPGGPNSPLHF. CDR3 nucleotide sequence: TGCGCCAGCAGCCAAGATCCCGGGGGTCCTAATTCACCCCTCCACTTT.

The gene calls are TRBV7-3 and TRBJ1-2; D is uncertain. Germline V gene data show CDR1 as SGHTA and CDR2 as FQGTGA. V was clipped by 0 bases and J by 7 bases, with 9 bases between them. The length of the CDR3 is 13 residues. Here the CDR3 DNA reads TGTGCCAGCAGCTTAACCCCGACATCTGGCTACACCTTC. Translating it yields CASSLTPTSGYTF.

This chain connects TRBV5-1 to TRBJ2-7; 10 nucleotides align to TRBD2. V shed 2 bases and J 6 bases; nucleotides not matched to a gene: 5. The CDR3 runs 14 residues. Germline V gives CDR1 SGHRS, CDR2 YFSETQ. CDR3 nucleotides: TGCGCCAGCAGCTTTGGGACTAGCGCTCTCGAGCAGTACTTC. Translating it yields CASSFGTSALEQYF. Using reference TRBV5-1 and TRBJ2-7 for the parts outside the CDR3, the full variable domain is KAGVTQTPRYLIKTRGQQVTLSCSPISGHRSVSWYQQTPGQGLQFLFEYFSETQRNKGNFPGRFSGRQFSNSRSEMNVSTLELGDSALYLCASSFGTSALEQYFGPGTRLTVT.

The chain has TRBV6-1 and TRBJ1-4, with D unresolved. Between the trimmed V and J ends, which lost 0 bases and 8 bases, there was a span of 13 bases. Germline CDR1 MNHNS, CDR2 SASEGT. This CDR3 comprises 15 residues. CDR3 region: CASSEALRAREKLFF. The CDR3, as DNA: TGTGCCAGCAGTGAAGCGCTGAGGGCCCGAGAAAAACTGTTTTTT.